The next 26 T cell receptor beta chains were all read from a single sample in a study of response to subunit inactivated influenza vaccine. TCRdb processed the RT-PCR reads anew with MiXCR; each CDR3 protein has one entry. The data hold around 570,000 distinct CDR3 sequences, with roughly 8.2% observed a single time. The sample here was PBMCs from blood, taken less than 30 months after vaccination. These receptors were obtained from a man aged 45 to 70 who received an inactivated influenza vaccine.

This clonotype turned up a few times. J is TRBJ2-7 and V is TRBV7-2; D remains unclear. Trimming cost V 5 bases and J 4 bases, with 15 bases left between them. Germline assignment: CDR1 SGHTA and CDR2 FQGNSA. The CDR3 has 14 amino acids. This CDR3 is CASSVATTAYEQYF. In DNA form, the CDR3 reads TGTGCCAGCAGCGTGGCCACGACGGCGTACGAGCAGTACTTC.

There are many counts of this clonotype. The chain couples TRBV5-1 to TRBJ2-1; 12 bases are shared with TRBD2. The V gene's germline CDR1 is SGHRS and CDR2 YFSETQ. Unmatched junction bases numbered 5, after V lost 2 bases and J lost 5 bases. This CDR3 comprises 16 residues. The CDR3 DNA follows: TGCGCCAGCAGCTTCACTAGCGGGGGGCCCAACAATGAGCAGTTCTTC. It is translated as CASSFTSGGPNNEQFF.

The J gene is TRBJ2-1, the V gene TRBV3-1; either TRBD1 or TRBD2 may supply D (7 bases each). Between the trimmed V and J ends, which lost 4 bases and 6 bases, there was a span of 16 bases. Germline CDR1 reads LGHDT; CDR2 reads YNNKEL (reference sequence). This CDR3 contains 15 residues. CDR3 nucleotides: TGTGCCAGCAGCCCCCGACAGGGAGGGGGCAATGAGCAGTTCTTC. It yields the protein CASSPRQGGGNEQFF.

In its sample, this clonotype was seen many times. This chain links TRBV6-5 with TRBJ2-3; 7 bases agree with TRBD2. Germline V gene sequence: CDR1 MNHEY, CDR2 SVGAGI. There are 17 residues in the CDR3. The trim removed 2 bases at V and 1 base at J, leaving 9 bases unmatched. CDR3 region: CASSYELPGRGTDTQYF. The CDR3 coding sequence is TGTGCCAGCAGTTACGAACTGCCAGGGAGGGGCACAGATACGCAGTATTTT.

This sequence joins TRBV6-2 or TRBV6-3 and TRBJ1-4; 11 bases line up with TRBD1. The CDR3 is made up of 15 amino acids. Germline V CDR1 and CDR2: MNHEY, SVGEGT. With 0 bases clipped from V and 7 bases from J, the junction kept 1 base outside the gene matches. In DNA form, the CDR3 reads TGTGCCAGCAGTTACTCCGGGACAGGGGGTGAAAAACTGTTTTTT. Residues: CASSYSGTGGEKLFF.

This clonotype was seen a handful of times. J is TRBJ1-3 and V is TRBV7-2; D unclear. This CDR3 comprises 14 residues. V was shortened by 5 bases and J by 0 bases, with 8 bases between the two germline ends. The germline V gene has CDR1 SGHTA and CDR2 FQGNSA. The CDR3: CASSPQSSGNTIYF. Here the CDR3 DNA reads TGTGCCAGCAGCCCCCAGAGCTCTGGAAACACCATATATTTT.

This clonotype turned up a few times. The V call is TRBV7-2, the J call TRBJ1-1, with TRBD1 matching 9 bases. V lost 5 bases, J lost 1 base, and 8 bases stayed unmatched. CDR3 length: 16 amino acids. Germline CDR1 and CDR2: SGHTA and FQGNSA. CDR3 in amino acids: CASSARQGGTNTEAFF. CDR3 sequence (DNA): TGTGCCAGCAGCGCGCGACAGGGGGGAACGAACACTGAAGCTTTCTTT.

At least ten counts were recorded for this clonotype. V gene TRBV5-1 combines with J gene TRBJ2-7, with D tentatively TRBD1 (5 bases). The V end lost 0 bases, the J end lost 6 bases, and 10 bases lay between the germline ends. Germline V gene sequence: CDR1 SGHRS, CDR2 YFSETQ. The CDR3 is 13 residues long. CDR3 sequence (DNA): TGCGCCAGCAGCTTGGACACAGGCTTCGAGCAGTACTTC. Encoded protein: CASSLDTGFEQYF.

This clonotype was recorded many times. The V call is TRBV3-1, the J call TRBJ2-4; D ambiguous. Germline values: CDR1 LGHDT, CDR2 YNNKEL (reference sequence). V lost 1 base and J 2 bases, leaving 9 bases between the germline ends. The CDR3 totals 15 residues. This chain's CDR3 is CASSQVTRTKNIQYF. Written as DNA, the CDR3 is TGTGCCAGCAGCCAAGTGACACGTACCAAAAACATTCAGTACTTC.

This clonotype was counted many times. V gene TRBV7-2 combines with J gene TRBJ2-3; no definite D call. Germline V gene data show CDR1 as SGHTA and CDR2 as FQGNSA. The CDR3 runs to 14 residues. V was cut by 5 bases and J by 0 bases, with 9 bases left in between. The CDR3 here is CASSRTSSTDTQYF. The CDR3 bases are TGTGCCAGCAGCCGGACGTCTAGCACAGATACGCAGTATTTT.

This clonotype was seen ten or more times. The genes are TRBV7-9 and TRBJ2-1; no firm D call. The CDR3 is made up of 11 amino acids. Germline lookup yields CDR1 SEHNR and CDR2 FQNEAQ (reference sequence). With 4 bases removed from V and 8 bases from J, the gap between germline ends came to 6 bases. The CDR3 nucleotides read TGTGCCAGCAGCTCCGGGTATGAGCAGTTCTTC. This sequence encodes CASSSGYEQFF.

The gene calls are TRBV5-1 and TRBJ2-7; D ambiguous. CDR1 and CDR2 (germline): SGHRS, YFSETQ. This CDR3 is built from 14 residues. Trimming took off 0 bases at V and 1 base at J, with 8 bases between the two ends. DNA of the CDR3: TGCGCCAGCAGCTTGGGGCAGGAGTCCTACGAGCAGTACTTC. It specifies CASSLGQESYEQYF.

This clonotype was counted ten times or more. This chain uses TRBV3-1 with TRBJ1-1; no definite D call. V was cut by 2 bases and J by 3 bases, with 10 bases left in between. The germline CDR1 and CDR2 sequences are LGHDT and YNNKEL (reference sequence). This CDR3 is 14 amino acids long. CDR3 region: CASSQLQLDTEAFF. CDR3 bases: TGTGCCAGCAGCCAATTACAGCTGGACACTGAAGCTTTCTTT. Looking up the rest from reference TRBV3-1 and TRBJ1-1 gives the full variable domain: DTAVSQTPKYLVTQMGNDKSIKCEQNLGHDTMYWYKQDSKKFLKIMFSYNNKELIINETVPNRFSPKSPDKAHLNLHINSLELGDSAVYFCASSQLQLDTEAFFGQGTRLTVV.

This chain connects TRBV7-8 to TRBJ2-7, with 10 bases aligning to TRBD2. Trimming cost V 3 bases and J 3 bases; bases outside gene matches: 11. CDR1 is SGHVS and CDR2 is FQNEAQ in the germline V gene. CDR3 length equals 17 residues. DNA for the CDR3: TGTGCCAGCAGCTTTCCTCCGGGACTAGCGCCTGTCTACGAGCAGTACTTC. This codes for CASSFPPGLAPVYEQYF.

This clonotype was counted only a few times. The chain joins TRBV7-2 to TRBJ2-1, with D uncertain. There are 11 residues in the CDR3. The V end lost 5 bases, the J end lost 9 bases, and 8 bases lay between the germline ends. Germline V gene lookup returns CDR1 SGHTA and CDR2 FQGNSA. The CDR3 sequence: CASSIVGEQFF. The CDR3 DNA follows: TGTGCCAGCAGCATTGTCGGTGAGCAGTTCTTC.

This clonotype was counted at least ten times. This chain connects TRBV4-2 to TRBJ2-1, with D unclear. Between the trimmed V and J ends, which lost 4 bases and 7 bases, there was a span of 14 bases. CDR3 length: 14 amino acids. Germline assignment: CDR1 LGHNA and CDR2 YNFKEQ. CDR3 amino acids: CASSPYLDPNEQFF. CDR3 coding DNA: TGTGCCAGCAGCCCTTATCTCGACCCGAATGAGCAGTTCTTC.

This clonotype was observed many times. This chain connects TRBV10-3 to TRBJ1-1; D unresolved. Trimming stripped 2 bases from V and 1 base from J, with 5 bases between. Germline CDR1 ENHRY, CDR2 SYGVKD. CDR3 length: 13 residues. CDR3 DNA sequence: TGTGCCATCAGTGAGGGTGGGAACACTGAAGCTTTCTTT. Residues: CAISEGGNTEAFF.

This clonotype was picked up many times. J is TRBJ2-1 and V is TRBV6-2 or TRBV6-3; 9 nucleotides match TRBD2. The junction had 12 bases not matched to a gene; V was cut back by 6 bases and J by 6 bases. Germline CDR1 is MNHEY and CDR2 is SVGEGT. The CDR3 runs to 16 residues. CDR3 sequence reads: CASSRSSGRLGNEQFF. CDR3 sequence (DNA): TGTGCCAGCAGCCGATCCAGCGGGAGGCTAGGCAATGAGCAGTTCTTC.

The chain has TRBV7-9 and TRBJ1-5; D unresolved. V was clipped by 1 base and J by 5 bases, with 15 bases between them. In germline, CDR1 is SEHNR, CDR2 FQNEAQ (reference sequence). The CDR3 loop spans 16 amino acids. The CDR3 DNA sequence: TGTGCCAGCAGCTTAGGGCGATCTACGGCGGATCAGCCCCAGCATTTT. Encoded protein: CASSLGRSTADQPQHF.

This clonotype was observed a few times. The chain carries TRBV20-1 and TRBJ2-5; TRBD1 is a possible D gene (6 bases). Trimming cost V 3 bases and J 0 bases, with 17 bases left between them. The CDR3 extends over 16 amino acids. The germline CDR1 and CDR2 sequences are DFQATT and SNEGSKA (reference sequence). The CDR3 protein is CSARPLPRDNQETQYF. As DNA, the CDR3 is TGCAGTGCTAGGCCCCTTCCCCGGGACAACCAAGAGACCCAGTACTTC.

The J gene is TRBJ1-2, the V gene TRBV6-1; a possible D gene is TRBD1 (5 bases). There are 13 residues in the CDR3. The V gene's germline CDR1 is MNHNS and CDR2 SASEGT. The V end lost 8 bases, the J end lost 4 bases, and 14 bases lay between the germline ends. The CDR3 nucleotides read TGTGCCAGCGAGGGGACCCTTATCTATGGCTACACCTTC. Protein sequence: CASEGTLIYGYTF.

This clonotype occurred many times. The chain combines TRBV14 with TRBJ2-1; D may be TRBD1 or TRBD2 (5 bases each). The CDR3 runs to 16 residues. Between the trimmed V and J ends, which lost 7 bases and 0 bases, there was a span of 16 bases. The germline V gene encodes CDR1 SGHDN and CDR2 FVKESK. CDR3 residues: CASTQTAGASYNEQFF. CDR3 coding DNA: TGTGCCAGCACCCAGACGGCCGGGGCCTCCTACAATGAGCAGTTCTTC.

The rearrangement uses TRBV27 and TRBJ2-1; possibly TRBD1 for D (6 bases). There are 15 residues in the CDR3. Germline V gene sequence: CDR1 MNHEY, CDR2 SMNVEV (reference sequence). Trimming removed 1 base from V and 7 bases from J, with 14 bases in between. For the CDR3, the DNA is TGTGCCAGCAGTTTATGGGCAAGGGGGAAGAATGAGCAGTTCTTC. Its translation is CASSLWARGKNEQFF.

The chain combines TRBV30 with TRBJ2-7, with 12 bases identical to TRBD2. Germline assignment: CDR1 GTSNPN and CDR2 SVGIG (reference sequence). The CDR3 has 14 residues. V gave up 5 bases and J gave up 6 bases; unmatched junction bases: 8. CDR3 bases: TGTGCCTGGGGCCCGGGACTAGCGGGCCTCGAGCAGTACTTC. This encodes CAWGPGLAGLEQYF.

This clonotype came up a few times. The V gene is TRBV10-3, the J gene TRBJ1-1; 9 positions agree with TRBD1. Germline loops: CDR1 ENHRY, CDR2 SYGVKD. The CDR3 is made up of 15 amino acids. V shed 6 bases, J shed 4 bases, and the junction held 9 bases outside the gene matches. CDR3 nucleotides: TGTGCCATCAGCTTAACGGACAGGGGCGGCACTGAAGCTTTCTTT. It is translated as CAISLTDRGGTEAFF.

This chain joins TRBV20-1 and TRBJ2-1; TRBD2 aligns across 11 bases. The CDR3 spans 15 residues. Looked up from germline, CDR1 is DFQATT and CDR2 is SNEGSKA (reference sequence). With 5 bases clipped from V and 7 bases from J, the junction kept 10 bases outside the gene matches. CDR3 DNA sequence: TGCAGTGCTCGCGCCGGGACTAGCGGATATAATGAGCAGTTCTTC. As protein: CSARAGTSGYNEQFF.